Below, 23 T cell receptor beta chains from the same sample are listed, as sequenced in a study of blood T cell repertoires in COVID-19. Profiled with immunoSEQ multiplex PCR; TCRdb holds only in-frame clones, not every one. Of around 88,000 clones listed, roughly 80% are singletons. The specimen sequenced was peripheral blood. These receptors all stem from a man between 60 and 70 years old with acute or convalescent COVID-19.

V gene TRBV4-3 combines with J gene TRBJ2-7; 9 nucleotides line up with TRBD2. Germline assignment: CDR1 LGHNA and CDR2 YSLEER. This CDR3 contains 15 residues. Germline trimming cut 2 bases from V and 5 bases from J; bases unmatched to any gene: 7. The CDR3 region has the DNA TGCGCCAGCAGCCAAAGGTACCGCGGGAGGGACGAGCAGTACTTC. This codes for CASSQRYRGRDEQYF.

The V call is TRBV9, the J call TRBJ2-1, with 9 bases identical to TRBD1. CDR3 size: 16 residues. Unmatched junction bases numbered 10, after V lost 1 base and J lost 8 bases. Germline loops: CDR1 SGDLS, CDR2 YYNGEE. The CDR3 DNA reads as TGTGCCAGCAGCGTAAACCGGGACAGGGTACTTGATGAGCAGTTCTTC. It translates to CASSVNRDRVLDEQFF.

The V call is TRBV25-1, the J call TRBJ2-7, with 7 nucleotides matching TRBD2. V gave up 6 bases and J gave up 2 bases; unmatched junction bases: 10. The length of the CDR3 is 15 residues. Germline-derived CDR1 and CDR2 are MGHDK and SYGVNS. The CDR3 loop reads CASSVGGFGTYEQYF. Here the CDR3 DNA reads TGTGCCAGCAGCGTGGGAGGGTTTGGGACCTACGAGCAGTACTTC.

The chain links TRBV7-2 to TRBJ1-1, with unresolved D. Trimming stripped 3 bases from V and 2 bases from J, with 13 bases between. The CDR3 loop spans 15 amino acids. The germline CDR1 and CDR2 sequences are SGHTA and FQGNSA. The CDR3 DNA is TGTGCCAGCAGCTTTACGTTCACACAAAACACTGAAGCTTTCTTT. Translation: CASSFTFTQNTEAFF.

The CDR3 here is CASSLTDYNEQFF. DNA for the CDR3: TGTGCCAGCAGCCTGACAGACTACAATGAGCAGTTCTTC. V usage is TRBV2 and J usage is TRBJ2-1, with D perhaps TRBD1 (5 bases). V gave up 6 bases and J gave up 3 bases, with 9 bases separating them. From germline, CDR1 is SNHLY and CDR2 FYNNEI. This CDR3 has 13 residues.

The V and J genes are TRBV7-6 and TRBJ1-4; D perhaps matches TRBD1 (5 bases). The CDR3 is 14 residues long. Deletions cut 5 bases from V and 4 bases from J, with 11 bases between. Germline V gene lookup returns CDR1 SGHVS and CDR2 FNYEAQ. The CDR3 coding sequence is TGTGCCAGCAGCCCCAGGGCCGATAATGAAAAACTGTTTTTT. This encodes CASSPRADNEKLFF.

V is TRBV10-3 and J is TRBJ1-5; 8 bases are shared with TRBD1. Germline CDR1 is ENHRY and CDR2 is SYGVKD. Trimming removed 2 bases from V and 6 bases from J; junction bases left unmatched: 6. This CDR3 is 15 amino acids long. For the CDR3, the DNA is TGTGCCATCAGTGAGGGACAGGGAAGGACTCAGCCCCAGCATTTT. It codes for CAISEGQGRTQPQHF.

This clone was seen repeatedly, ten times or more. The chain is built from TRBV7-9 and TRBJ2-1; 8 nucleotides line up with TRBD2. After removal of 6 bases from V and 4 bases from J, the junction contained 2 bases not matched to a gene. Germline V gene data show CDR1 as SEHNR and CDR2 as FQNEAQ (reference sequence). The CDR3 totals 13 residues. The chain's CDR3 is CASRREAYNEQFF. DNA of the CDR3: TGTGCCAGCAGGCGGGAGGCTTACAATGAGCAGTTCTTC.

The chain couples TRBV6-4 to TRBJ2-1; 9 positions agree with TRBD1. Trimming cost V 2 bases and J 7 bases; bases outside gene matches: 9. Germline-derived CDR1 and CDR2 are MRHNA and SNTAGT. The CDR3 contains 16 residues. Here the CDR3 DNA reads TGTGCCAGCAGTGACACCGACAGGGGGGAGCGGAATGAGCAGTTCTTC. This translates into CASSDTDRGERNEQFF.

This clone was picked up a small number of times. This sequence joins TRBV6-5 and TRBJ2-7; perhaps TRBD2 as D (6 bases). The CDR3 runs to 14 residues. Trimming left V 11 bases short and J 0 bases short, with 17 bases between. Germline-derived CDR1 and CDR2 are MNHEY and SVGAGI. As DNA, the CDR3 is TGTGCCGGGAGGTCGGCCGGCAGCTCCTACGAGCAGTACTTC. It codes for CAGRSAGSSYEQYF.

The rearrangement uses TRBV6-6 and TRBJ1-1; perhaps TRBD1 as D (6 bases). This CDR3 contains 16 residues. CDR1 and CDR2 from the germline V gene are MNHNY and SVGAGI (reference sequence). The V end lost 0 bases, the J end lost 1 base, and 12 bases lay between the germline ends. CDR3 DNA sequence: TGTGCCAGCAGTTACTCGTCGACAGGACCGAACACTGAAGCTTTCTTT. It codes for CASSYSSTGPNTEAFF.

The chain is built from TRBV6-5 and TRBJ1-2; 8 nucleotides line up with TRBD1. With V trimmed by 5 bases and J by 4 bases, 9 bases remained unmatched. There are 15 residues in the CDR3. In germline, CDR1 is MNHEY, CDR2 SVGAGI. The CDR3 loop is CASSTGQGGGYGYTF. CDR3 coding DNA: TGTGCCAGCAGTACCGGACAGGGTGGTGGCTATGGCTACACCTTC.

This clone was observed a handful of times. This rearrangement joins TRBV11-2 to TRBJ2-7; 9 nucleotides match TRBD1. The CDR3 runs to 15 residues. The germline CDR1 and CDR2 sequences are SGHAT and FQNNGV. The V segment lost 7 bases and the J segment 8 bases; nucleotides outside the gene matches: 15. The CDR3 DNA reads TGTGCCAGCACCCCGTCCGGGACAGGGCCTGGGAAGCAGTACTTC. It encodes CASTPSGTGPGKQYF.

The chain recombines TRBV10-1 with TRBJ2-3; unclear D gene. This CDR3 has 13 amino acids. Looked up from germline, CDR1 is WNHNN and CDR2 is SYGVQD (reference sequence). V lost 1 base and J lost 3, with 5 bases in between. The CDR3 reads CASSEFRTDTQYF. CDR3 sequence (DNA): TGCGCCAGCAGTGAGTTCAGGACAGATACGCAGTATTTT.

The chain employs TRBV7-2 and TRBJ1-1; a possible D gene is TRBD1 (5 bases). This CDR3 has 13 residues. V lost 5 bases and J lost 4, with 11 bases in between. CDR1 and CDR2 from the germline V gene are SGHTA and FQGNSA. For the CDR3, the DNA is TGTGCCAGCAGCCCAGGGATGGTCACTGAAGCTTTCTTT. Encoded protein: CASSPGMVTEAFF.

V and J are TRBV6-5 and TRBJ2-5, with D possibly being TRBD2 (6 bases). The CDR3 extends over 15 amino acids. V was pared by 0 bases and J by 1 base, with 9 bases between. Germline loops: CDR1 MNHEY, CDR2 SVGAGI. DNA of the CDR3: TGTGCCAGCAGTTACTCAGGGACTCCCCAAGAGACCCAGTACTTC. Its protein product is CASSYSGTPQETQYF.

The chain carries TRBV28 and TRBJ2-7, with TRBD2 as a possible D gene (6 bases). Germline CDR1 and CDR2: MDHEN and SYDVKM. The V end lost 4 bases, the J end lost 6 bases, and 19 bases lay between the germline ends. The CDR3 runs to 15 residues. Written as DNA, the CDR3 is TGTGCCAGCAGTTACGCAGAAGGGAGGCTGGGCGAGCAGTACTTC. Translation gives CASSYAEGRLGEQYF.

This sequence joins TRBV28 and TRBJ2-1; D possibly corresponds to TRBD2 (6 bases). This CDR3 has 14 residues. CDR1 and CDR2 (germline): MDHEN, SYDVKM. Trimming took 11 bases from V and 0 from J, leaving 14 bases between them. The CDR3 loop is CAVGGMSSYNEQFF. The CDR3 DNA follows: TGTGCCGTGGGCGGGATGAGCTCCTACAATGAGCAGTTCTTC.

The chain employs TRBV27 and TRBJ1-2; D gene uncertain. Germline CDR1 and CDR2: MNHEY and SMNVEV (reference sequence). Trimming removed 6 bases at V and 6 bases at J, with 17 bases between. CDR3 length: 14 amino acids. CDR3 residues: CASRMDREYDGYTF. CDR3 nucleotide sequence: TGTGCCAGCAGGATGGACCGGGAGTACGATGGCTACACCTTC.

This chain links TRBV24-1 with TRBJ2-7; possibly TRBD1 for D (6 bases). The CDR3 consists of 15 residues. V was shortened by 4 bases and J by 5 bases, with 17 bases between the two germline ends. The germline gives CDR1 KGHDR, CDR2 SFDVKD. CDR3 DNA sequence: TGTGCCACCAGTGACTCACTTAACAGGGCCCACGAGCAGTACTTC. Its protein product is CATSDSLNRAHEQYF.

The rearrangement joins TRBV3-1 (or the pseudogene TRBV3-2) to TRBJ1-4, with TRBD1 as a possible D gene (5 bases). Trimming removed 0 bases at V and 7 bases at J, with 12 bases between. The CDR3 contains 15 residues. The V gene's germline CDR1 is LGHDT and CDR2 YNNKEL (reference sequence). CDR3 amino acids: CASSQDAGGGEKLFF. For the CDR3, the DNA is TGTGCCAGCAGCCAAGATGCCGGGGGAGGTGAAAAACTGTTTTTT.

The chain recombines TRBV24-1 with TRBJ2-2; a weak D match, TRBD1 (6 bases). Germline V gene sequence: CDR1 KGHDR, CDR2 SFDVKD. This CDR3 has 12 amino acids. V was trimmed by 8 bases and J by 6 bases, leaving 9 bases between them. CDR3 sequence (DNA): TGTGCCACCAAACAGGGTTCCGGGGAGCTGTTTTTT. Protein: CATKQGSGELFF.

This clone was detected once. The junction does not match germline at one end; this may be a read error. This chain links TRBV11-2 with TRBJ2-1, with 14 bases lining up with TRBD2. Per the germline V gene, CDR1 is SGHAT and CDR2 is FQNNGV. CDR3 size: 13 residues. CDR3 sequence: CASSLAGTSGGVF. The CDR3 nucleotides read TGTGCCAGCAGCTTAGCCGGGACTAGCGGGGGCGTCTTC.